This record concerns one T cell receptor beta chain sequence. Antigen unknown. Trimming took off 2 bases at V and 7 bases at J, with 11 bases between the two ends. Germline CDR1 reads MNHEY; CDR2 reads SVGAGI. This CDR3 contains 14 residues. Clones were sequenced by immunoSEQ multiplex PCR, and TCRdb holds only the in-frame ones, with some missing. The sample lists around 80,000 clones, around 88% seen once, with 8% to 10% in the top ten. This sample is part of a study of T cell responses to AZD1222 COVID-19 vaccine. Study conclusions and caveats: The donor cohort was predominantly white British with a female majority, and clonal diversity may have been underestimated.

This rearrangement joins TRBV6-5 to TRBJ1-4; D may be TRBD1 (5 bases). Sequenced here: peripheral blood, sampled on day 0 of AZD1222 vaccination. This sequence originates from an adult in good health. The CDR3: CASSYRGGSEKLFF. In DNA, the CDR3 is TGTGCCAGCAGTTACAGGGGCGGGAGTGAAAAACTGTTTTTT.